Shown below are 17 T cell receptor beta chains from a single sample sequenced in a study of blood T cell repertoires in COVID-19. TCRdb keeps only in-frame clones here, not all; method: immunoSEQ multiplex PCR. The data hold nearly 100,000 clones, with around nine tenths observed a single time. The specimen was peripheral blood. The receptor source for this set is a man older than 75 with acute or convalescent COVID-19.

J is TRBJ1-2 and V is TRBV24-1, with 9 bases fitting TRBD1. This CDR3 region has 15 residues. J lost 6 bases, V lost 4 bases, and 8 bases had no gene match. The V gene's germline CDR1 is KGHDR and CDR2 SFDVKD. CDR3 coding DNA: TGTGCCACCAGTGACCCCGGGACAGGGAGCCATGGCTACACCTTC. Protein sequence: CATSDPGTGSHGYTF.

This chain links TRBV12-3 or TRBV12-4 with TRBJ2-5, with D possibly being TRBD1 (6 bases). The CDR3 totals 13 residues. V gave up 8 bases and J gave up 5 bases, with 15 bases separating them. The CDR3 sequence is CASGAGAVETQYF. The CDR3 DNA reads as TGTGCCAGCGGGGCAGGGGCCGTTGAGACCCAGTACTTC.

The chain carries TRBV7-2 and TRBJ2-3, with D possibly matching TRBD1 (5 bases). CDR3 length: 15 residues. From germline, CDR1 is SGHTA and CDR2 FQGNSA. Trimming pared 2 bases from V and 0 bases from J, leaving 9 bases between. CDR3: CASSLNQGSTDTQYF. For the CDR3, the DNA is TGTGCCAGCAGCTTAAATCAGGGCAGCACAGATACGCAGTATTTT.

Here the CDR3 DNA reads TGTGCCAGCAGATCGTCAGGTGGCCAGCAGTACTTC. Protein product: CASRSSGGQQYF. This chain joins TRBV2 and TRBJ2-7; D gene ambiguous. Germline V gene lookup returns CDR1 SNHLY and CDR2 FYNNEI. The CDR3 loop spans 12 amino acids. V gave up 6 bases and J gave up 8 bases, with 14 bases separating them.

The rearrangement joins TRBV19 to TRBJ1-1; perhaps TRBD1 as D (6 bases). The CDR3 spans 14 residues. CDR1 and CDR2 from the germline V gene are LNHDA and SQIVND (reference sequence). Deletions cut 3 bases from V and 10 bases from J, with 18 bases between. The CDR3 region has the DNA TGTGCCAGTAGTATCAAGGCAGGGACAATTACAGCTTTCTTT. Its protein product is CASSIKAGTITAFF.

The CDR3: CASIRTGAGNQPQHF. CDR3 DNA sequence: TGTGCCAGTATAAGGACAGGGGCGGGCAATCAGCCCCAGCATTTT. The J gene is TRBJ1-5, the V gene TRBV19; 9 nucleotides align to TRBD1. The CDR3 runs to 15 residues. J lost 2 bases, V lost 7 bases, and 6 bases had no gene match. The germline V gene encodes CDR1 LNHDA and CDR2 SQIVND (reference sequence).

V usage is TRBV3-1 (or the pseudogene TRBV3-2) and J usage is TRBJ2-7; tentatively, D is TRBD2 (6 bases). The CDR3 spans 16 residues. Germline values: CDR1 LGHDT, CDR2 YNNKEL (reference sequence). V was shortened by 4 bases and J by 4 bases, with 20 bases between the two germline ends. The CDR3 DNA is TGTGCCAGCAGCCCCTTGGGAGGTTCGGGTATGTACGAGCAGTACTTC. Its protein product is CASSPLGGSGMYEQYF.

CDR3 in amino acids: CASSSLSVAYEQYF. Written as DNA, the CDR3 is TGTGCCAGCAGTTCGTTGTCCGTAGCCTACGAGCAGTACTTC. This chain connects TRBV6-6 to TRBJ2-7; D gene uncertain. Germline CDR1 MNHNY, CDR2 SVGAGI (reference sequence). The CDR3 length is 14 residues. The V end was cut by 4 bases, the J end by 2 bases, with 12 bases between.

The gene calls are TRBV28 and TRBJ1-1; no reliable D call. The CDR3 length is 15 residues. From germline, CDR1 is MDHEN and CDR2 SYDVKM. The germline V and J ends were trimmed by 5 bases and 1 base, with 14 bases remaining between them. The CDR3: CASSKTGSGNTEAFF. CDR3 sequence (DNA): TGTGCCAGCAGTAAAACGGGGTCAGGGAACACTGAAGCTTTCTTT.

The rearrangement uses TRBV29-1 and TRBJ2-5; 9 positions agree with TRBD1. V lost 4 bases and J lost 5; bases outside the gene matches: 8. This CDR3 is 14 amino acids long. The germline CDR1 and CDR2 sequences are SQVTM and ANQGSEA. Here the CDR3 reads CSVGKQGAGETQYF. CDR3 DNA sequence: TGCAGCGTTGGAAAACAGGGGGCTGGGGAGACCCAGTACTTC.

This rearrangement joins TRBV5-1 to TRBJ1-1; TRBD1 matches 7 bases. This CDR3 comprises 15 residues. With V trimmed by 0 bases and J by 1 base, 3 bases remained unmatched. Germline CDR1 reads SGHRS; CDR2 reads YFSETQ. CDR3 DNA sequence: TGCGCCAGCAGCTTGGGTGGGACAGCGAACACTGAAGCTTTCTTT. Protein: CASSLGGTANTEAFF.

The chain combines TRBV29-1 with TRBJ2-1, with a weak D call TRBD2 (5 bases). CDR1 SQVTM and CDR2 ANQGSEA come from the germline V gene. The germline V and J ends were trimmed by 7 bases and 4 bases, with 8 bases remaining between them. The CDR3 covers 11 residues. CDR3 sequence reads: CSGRQYNEQFF. CDR3 nucleotide sequence: TGCAGCGGGAGGCAGTACAATGAGCAGTTCTTC.

The genes are TRBV9 and TRBJ2-3; D is unresolved. Trimming removed 0 bases at V and 0 bases at J, with 11 bases between. CDR1 is SGDLS and CDR2 is YYNGEE in the germline V gene. The length of the CDR3 is 16 residues. The CDR3 nucleotides read TGTGCCAGCAGCGTAGATCAGGTGGCTAGCACAGATACGCAGTATTTT. It encodes CASSVDQVASTDTQYF. Variable domain in full (rest from reference TRBV9 and TRBJ2-3): DSGVTQTPKHLITATGQRVTLRCSPRSGDLSVYWYQQSLDQGLQFLIQYYNGEERAKGNILERFSAQQFPDLHSELNLSSLELGDSALYFCASSVDQVASTDTQYFGPGTRLTVL.

This sequence joins TRBV19 and TRBJ1-5; D call uncertain. This CDR3 has 13 amino acids. Germline V gene lookup returns CDR1 LNHDA and CDR2 SQIVND (reference sequence). V lost 5 bases and J 7 bases, leaving 12 bases between the germline ends. CDR3 in DNA: TGTGCCAGTAGTCTCGGGGTAGGGCAGCCCCAGCATTTT. Translating gives CASSLGVGQPQHF.

The CDR3 DNA sequence: TGCAGTGCTAGTTACGGAGGAAACACCGGGGAGCTGTTTTTT. It specifies CSASYGGNTGELFF. J is TRBJ2-2 and V is TRBV20-1; D perhaps matches TRBD2 (5 bases). V was trimmed by 3 bases and J by 2 bases, leaving 10 bases between them. The germline V gene has CDR1 DFQATT and CDR2 SNEGSKA (reference sequence). The CDR3 length is 14 residues.

J is TRBJ1-1 and V is TRBV7-2; the D gene is possibly TRBD1 (5 bases). V was trimmed by 5 bases and J by 4 bases, leaving 20 bases between them. CDR3 length: 16 amino acids. The germline gives CDR1 SGHTA, CDR2 FQGNSA. This CDR3 reads CASSPYWTRGGTEAFF. The CDR3 region has the DNA TGTGCCAGCAGCCCCTATTGGACGCGGGGGGGCACTGAAGCTTTCTTT.

The CDR3 is CASSQGLAYEQYF. CDR3 bases: TGCGCCAGCAGCCAAGGACTGGCCTACGAGCAGTACTTC. The J gene is TRBJ2-7, the V gene TRBV4-3; no firm D call. Germline V gene sequence: CDR1 LGHNA, CDR2 YSLEER. This CDR3 spans 13 amino acids. Trimming cost V 1 base and J 2 bases, with 6 bases left between them.